A selection of T cell receptor beta chains follows, all from one sample in a study of cytomegalovirus exposure and HLA in healthy donors. Some clones are missing from TCRdb's copy, which holds only in-frame ones; the method was immunoSEQ multiplex PCR. Recorded for this sample: 90,000 to 100,000 clones. Sequencing was carried out using PBMCs. Receptor source: a woman in her 30s in good health and CMV-seronegative. Both conserved end residues are part of each CDR3. The order of the fields is V gene, D gene, J gene, clone size, CDR3 protein, CDR3 DNA. A D gene is named only where the DNA matches it firmly. Clone size, where shown, is once, few, many, or a class for clones that have expanded.

v_call: TRBV9; d_call: -; j_call: TRBJ2-2; clone_size: -; cdr3_aa: CASSVRGQNTGELFF; cdr3_nt: TGTGCCAGCAGCGTCCGGGGACAGAACACCGGGGAGCTGTTTTTT
v_call: TRBV19; d_call: -; j_call: TRBJ2-3; clone_size: -; cdr3_aa: CASSIGSGTPVTSTDTQYF; cdr3_nt: TGTGCCAGTAGTATAGGATCCGGGACACCAGTTACTAGCACAGATACGCAGTATTTT
v_call: TRBV6-1; d_call: -; j_call: TRBJ1-2; clone_size: -; cdr3_aa: CASSEARYPGENYGYTF; cdr3_nt: TGTGCCAGCAGTGAAGCGCGGTATCCGGGGGAGAACTATGGCTACACCTTC
v_call: TRBV9; d_call: -; j_call: TRBJ1-1; clone_size: -; cdr3_aa: CASSSTQGQNTEAFF; cdr3_nt: TGTGCCAGCAGCTCTACCCAGGGACAGAACACTGAAGCTTTCTTT
v_call: TRBV5-5; d_call: -; j_call: TRBJ1-2; clone_size: -; cdr3_aa: CASSSTIGSSQIAGYTF; cdr3_nt: TGTGCCAGCAGCTCCACAATCGGCTCATCCCAGATAGCGGGCTACACCTTC
v_call: TRBV20-1; d_call: -; j_call: TRBJ2-7; clone_size: -; cdr3_aa: CSARTGYEQYF; cdr3_nt: TGCAGTGCTAGAACAGGGTACGAGCAGTACTTC
v_call: TRBV9; d_call: -; j_call: TRBJ2-7; clone_size: -; cdr3_aa: CASSKRDSEQYF; cdr3_nt: TGTGCCAGCAGCAAACGGGACTCCGAGCAGTACTTC
v_call: TRBV7-2; d_call: TRBD2; j_call: TRBJ2-3; clone_size: -; cdr3_aa: CASSLGGGNTDTQYF; cdr3_nt: TGTGCCAGCAGCTTAGGGGGGGGAAACACAGATACGCAGTATTTT
v_call: TRBV7-2; d_call: -; j_call: TRBJ1-5; clone_size: -; cdr3_aa: CASSLGGRDNQPQHF; cdr3_nt: TGTGCCAGCAGCTTAGGAGGACGGGACAATCAGCCCCAGCATTTT
v_call: TRBV7-2; d_call: -; j_call: TRBJ1-1; clone_size: -; cdr3_aa: CASSLRATGYEAFF; cdr3_nt: TGTGCCAGCAGCTTAAGAGCGACGGGTTATGAAGCTTTCTTT
v_call: TRBV6-4; d_call: -; j_call: TRBJ2-2; clone_size: -; cdr3_aa: CASSDTRDTRELFF; cdr3_nt: TGTGCCAGCAGTGACACCCGAGACACCAGGGAGCTGTTTTTT
v_call: TRBV28; d_call: TRBD1; j_call: TRBJ1-2; clone_size: -; cdr3_aa: CAAWTGANYGYTF; cdr3_nt: TGTGCCGCCTGGACAGGGGCTAACTATGGCTACACCTTC
v_call: TRBV29-1; d_call: -; j_call: TRBJ1-3; clone_size: -; cdr3_aa: CSVEGRLSGNTIYF; cdr3_nt: TGCAGCGTTGAAGGCAGGCTCTCTGGAAACACCATATATTTT
v_call: TRBV6-1; d_call: -; j_call: TRBJ1-1; clone_size: -; cdr3_aa: CASSELRQSTEAFF; cdr3_nt: TGTGCCAGCAGTGAACTCCGACAGAGTACTGAAGCTTTCTTT
v_call: TRBV7-6; d_call: -; j_call: TRBJ1-5; clone_size: -; cdr3_aa: CASSPGGSNQPQHF; cdr3_nt: TGTGCCAGCAGCCCCGGCGGTAGCAATCAGCCCCAGCATTTT
v_call: TRBV7-9; d_call: -; j_call: TRBJ1-3; clone_size: -; cdr3_aa: CAGQGGASSGNTIYF; cdr3_nt: TGTGCCGGCCAAGGGGGGGCCTCCTCTGGAAACACCATATATTTT
v_call: TRBV19; d_call: -; j_call: TRBJ2-1; clone_size: -; cdr3_aa: CASSIQGRSWDEQFF; cdr3_nt: TGTGCCAGTAGTATACAGGGTAGGAGTTGGGATGAGCAGTTCTTC
v_call: TRBV19; d_call: TRBD1; j_call: TRBJ1-1; clone_size: -; cdr3_aa: CASLPGTENTEAFF; cdr3_nt: TGTGCCAGTCTGCCCGGGACAGAGAACACTGAAGCTTTCTTT
v_call: TRBV13; d_call: TRBD1; j_call: TRBJ1-1; clone_size: -; cdr3_aa: CASSFTGTGGWNTEAFF; cdr3_nt: TGTGCCAGCAGCTTTACCGGGACAGGGGGTTGGAACACTGAAGCTTTCTTT
v_call: TRBV5-5; d_call: -; j_call: TRBJ2-7; clone_size: -; cdr3_aa: CASSLASRSSYEQYF; cdr3_nt: TGTGCCAGCAGCTTGGCAAGCCGATCCTCCTACGAGCAGTACTTC
v_call: TRBV20-1; d_call: -; j_call: TRBJ2-1; clone_size: -; cdr3_aa: CSGLEDNEQFF; cdr3_nt: TGCAGTGGTCTAGAAGACAATGAGCAGTTCTTC
v_call: TRBV15; d_call: -; j_call: TRBJ1-1; clone_size: -; cdr3_aa: CATSARVGSTEAFF; cdr3_nt: TGTGCCACCAGCGCCAGGGTCGGTTCCACTGAAGCTTTCTTT
v_call: TRBV27; d_call: -; j_call: TRBJ2-5; clone_size: -; cdr3_aa: CASTAGQRAETQYF; cdr3_nt: TGTGCCAGCACCGCGGGGCAGCGGGCAGAGACCCAGTACTTC
v_call: TRBV9; d_call: -; j_call: TRBJ2-3; clone_size: -; cdr3_aa: CASSYQLVRDTQYF; cdr3_nt: TGTGCCAGCAGCTACCAGTTGGTGCGGGATACGCAGTATTTT
v_call: TRBV29-1; d_call: -; j_call: TRBJ2-7; clone_size: -; cdr3_aa: CSVDFGTSRTYEQYF; cdr3_nt: TGCAGCGTCGACTTTGGGACTTCCCGGACCTACGAGCAGTACTTC
v_call: TRBV28; d_call: -; j_call: TRBJ2-7; clone_size: -; cdr3_aa: CASSLNGAYEQYF; cdr3_nt: TGTGCCAGCAGTCTGAACGGGGCCTACGAGCAGTACTTC
v_call: TRBV28; d_call: TRBD2; j_call: TRBJ2-1; clone_size: -; cdr3_aa: CASSFPSGGGAGEQFF; cdr3_nt: TGTGCCAGCAGTTTCCCTAGCGGGGGAGGGGCGGGTGAGCAGTTCTTC
v_call: TRBV7-3; d_call: TRBD2; j_call: TRBJ2-3; clone_size: -; cdr3_aa: CASSRSGVDTQYF; cdr3_nt: TGTGCCAGCAGTCGAAGCGGGGTAGATACGCAGTATTTT
v_call: TRBV2; d_call: TRBD2; j_call: TRBJ2-3; clone_size: -; cdr3_aa: CASREILAGDIDTQYF; cdr3_nt: TGTGCCAGCAGGGAGATTCTAGCGGGAGATATAGATACGCAGTATTTT
v_call: TRBV11-2; d_call: -; j_call: TRBJ2-2; clone_size: -; cdr3_aa: CASSQGRGFTGELFF; cdr3_nt: TGTGCCAGCAGCCAGGGCCGGGGGTTCACCGGGGAGCTGTTTTTT
v_call: TRBV18; d_call: TRBD1; j_call: TRBJ1-6; clone_size: -; cdr3_aa: CASSPSIRDRGLPGNSPLHF; cdr3_nt: TGTGCCAGCTCACCAAGTATCCGGGACAGGGGGCTACCGGGGAATTCACCCCTCCACTTT
v_call: TRBV5-6; d_call: TRBD1; j_call: TRBJ2-6; clone_size: -; cdr3_aa: CASSLPGQGHSGANVLTF; cdr3_nt: TGTGCCAGCAGCTTGCCGGGACAGGGCCACTCTGGGGCCAACGTCCTGACTTTC
v_call: TRBV28; d_call: -; j_call: TRBJ1-5; clone_size: -; cdr3_aa: CASSSRQVPRQPQHF; cdr3_nt: TGTGCCAGCAGTTCCCGACAGGTCCCCCGTCAGCCCCAGCATTTT
v_call: TRBV10-3; d_call: TRBD1; j_call: TRBJ2-7; clone_size: -; cdr3_aa: CAISDGGSGTGEYEQYF; cdr3_nt: TGTGCCATCAGTGATGGCGGCTCCGGGACAGGGGAGTACGAGCAGTACTTC
v_call: TRBV6-5; d_call: -; j_call: TRBJ1-2; clone_size: -; cdr3_aa: CASTRGFEYGYTF; cdr3_nt: TGTGCCAGCACAAGGGGGTTTGAGTATGGCTACACCTTC
v_call: TRBV27; d_call: TRBD1; j_call: TRBJ2-1; clone_size: -; cdr3_aa: CASSSDGTGVYNEQFF; cdr3_nt: TGTGCCAGCAGTTCCGACGGGACAGGGGTTTACAATGAGCAGTTCTTC
v_call: TRBV11-2; d_call: -; j_call: TRBJ1-4; clone_size: -; cdr3_aa: CASSSVQGATNEKLFF; cdr3_nt: TGTGCCAGCAGCTCGGTACAGGGTGCAACTAATGAAAAACTGTTTTTT
v_call: TRBV9; d_call: -; j_call: TRBJ1-1; clone_size: -; cdr3_aa: CASSPRLTDMNTEAFF; cdr3_nt: TGTGCCAGCAGCCCTCGCCTGACAGACATGAACACTGAAGCTTTCTTT
v_call: TRBV18; d_call: -; j_call: TRBJ2-1; clone_size: -; cdr3_aa: CASSPPPASIHEQFF; cdr3_nt: TGTGCCAGCTCACCACCTCCGGCTAGCATCCATGAGCAGTTCTTC
v_call: TRBV18; d_call: TRBD1; j_call: TRBJ1-5; clone_size: -; cdr3_aa: CASSMDRANQPQHF; cdr3_nt: TGTGCCAGCTCAATGGACAGGGCGAATCAGCCCCAGCATTTT
v_call: TRBV7-6; d_call: -; j_call: TRBJ2-7; clone_size: -; cdr3_aa: CASSLIGEEQYF; cdr3_nt: TGTGCCAGCAGCTTAATAGGGGAAGAGCAGTACTTC
v_call: TRBV4-1; d_call: -; j_call: TRBJ1-1; clone_size: -; cdr3_aa: CASSQVSGGGMGEAFF; cdr3_nt: TGCGCCAGCAGCCAAGTGAGTGGAGGCGGGATGGGGGAAGCTTTCTTT
v_call: TRBV29-1; d_call: -; j_call: TRBJ1-2; clone_size: -; cdr3_aa: CSVDGIQGNYGYTF; cdr3_nt: TGCAGCGTTGATGGCATACAGGGAAACTATGGCTACACCTTC
v_call: TRBV19; d_call: -; j_call: TRBJ1-5; clone_size: -; cdr3_aa: CASSIRQVQPQHF; cdr3_nt: TGTGCCAGTAGTATTCGACAGGTTCAGCCCCAGCATTTT
v_call: TRBV7-2; d_call: -; j_call: TRBJ2-1; clone_size: -; cdr3_aa: CASSAGALNEQFF; cdr3_nt: TGTGCCAGCAGCGCGGGGGCTCTCAATGAGCAGTTCTTC
v_call: TRBV18; d_call: TRBD2; j_call: TRBJ2-3; clone_size: -; cdr3_aa: CASSPRREARTQYF; cdr3_nt: TGTGCCAGCTCACCACGGCGGGAGGCCCGAACGCAGTATTTT
v_call: TRBV18; d_call: -; j_call: TRBJ1-3; clone_size: -; cdr3_aa: CASSGTDSGNTIYF; cdr3_nt: TGTGCCAGCTCAGGGACTGACTCTGGAAACACCATATATTTT
v_call: TRBV28; d_call: -; j_call: TRBJ2-7; clone_size: -; cdr3_aa: CASTTRSGEQYF; cdr3_nt: TGTGCCAGCACCACGAGATCAGGCGAGCAGTACTTC
v_call: TRBV28; d_call: TRBD2; j_call: TRBJ2-7; clone_size: -; cdr3_aa: CASKQRGPSYEQYF; cdr3_nt: TGTGCCAGCAAACAGCGGGGACCCTCCTACGAGCAGTACTTC
v_call: TRBV30; d_call: -; j_call: TRBJ2-7; clone_size: -; cdr3_aa: CAWSARLDEQYF; cdr3_nt: TGTGCCTGGAGTGCCCGGTTGGACGAGCAGTACTTC
v_call: TRBV9; d_call: -; j_call: TRBJ2-3; clone_size: -; cdr3_aa: CASSVAPGVSTDTQYF; cdr3_nt: TGTGCCAGCAGCGTAGCCCCAGGGGTAAGCACAGATACGCAGTATTTT
v_call: TRBV7-9; d_call: -; j_call: TRBJ2-1; clone_size: -; cdr3_aa: CASSMGQPSYNEQFF; cdr3_nt: TGTGCCAGCAGCATGGGGCAGCCATCCTACAATGAGCAGTTCTTC
v_call: TRBV27; d_call: -; j_call: TRBJ1-4; clone_size: -; cdr3_aa: CASSLGGGYYDEKLFF; cdr3_nt: TGTGCCAGCAGTCTCGGTGGCGGATACTACGATGAAAAACTGTTTTTT
v_call: TRBV11-1; d_call: TRBD1; j_call: TRBJ1-6; clone_size: -; cdr3_aa: CASSSGQGASPLHF; cdr3_nt: TGTGCCAGCAGCTCCGGACAGGGTGCTTCACCCCTCCACTTT
v_call: TRBV6-7; d_call: TRBD2; j_call: TRBJ2-7; clone_size: medium-sized; cdr3_aa: CASSYSPSGSEQYF; cdr3_nt: TGTGCCAGCAGTTACTCGCCTAGCGGGAGCGAGCAGTACTTC
v_call: TRBV2; d_call: -; j_call: TRBJ2-5; clone_size: -; cdr3_aa: CASSDQQYQETQYF; cdr3_nt: TGTGCCAGCAGTGACCAACAGTACCAAGAGACCCAGTACTTC
v_call: TRBV30; d_call: -; j_call: TRBJ1-5; clone_size: -; cdr3_aa: CAWSQGNSNQPQHF; cdr3_nt: TGTGCCTGGAGCCAGGGGAATAGCAATCAGCCCCAGCATTTT
v_call: TRBV29-1; d_call: -; j_call: TRBJ2-5; clone_size: -; cdr3_aa: CSVQGQIRISSSETQYF; cdr3_nt: TGCAGCGTTCAGGGCCAGATAAGGATCAGCTCGTCGGAGACCCAGTACTTC
v_call: TRBV28; d_call: TRBD1; j_call: TRBJ1-2; clone_size: -; cdr3_aa: CASSSIRDRLPSNYGYTF; cdr3_nt: TGTGCCAGCAGTTCGATCCGGGACAGACTACCGTCTAACTATGGCTACACCTTC